Sequencing of this T cell receptor beta chain was carried out in a study of neurological immune-mediated disorders. Trimming took 5 bases from V and 0 from J, leaving 8 bases between them. This CDR3 contains 14 residues. Germline lookup yields CDR1 MNHNS and CDR2 SASEGT. MiXCR, run by TCRdb on the 5' RACE reads, gives a single entry per CDR3 protein. This table holds some 45,000 distinct CDR3 sequences, 10% to 15% found once. Ten or more counts support this clonotype. The time point: longitudinal time-point 2. The chain combines TRBV6-1 with TRBJ2-1; no clear D. The TCR originated in a male donor with HTLV-1-associated myelopathy (HAM/TSP). The sequencing sample was made of PBMCs. The chain's CDR3 is CASSYLPSYNEQFF. CDR3 DNA sequence: TGTGCCAGCAGTTATTTGCCCTCCTACAATGAGCAGTTCTTC.